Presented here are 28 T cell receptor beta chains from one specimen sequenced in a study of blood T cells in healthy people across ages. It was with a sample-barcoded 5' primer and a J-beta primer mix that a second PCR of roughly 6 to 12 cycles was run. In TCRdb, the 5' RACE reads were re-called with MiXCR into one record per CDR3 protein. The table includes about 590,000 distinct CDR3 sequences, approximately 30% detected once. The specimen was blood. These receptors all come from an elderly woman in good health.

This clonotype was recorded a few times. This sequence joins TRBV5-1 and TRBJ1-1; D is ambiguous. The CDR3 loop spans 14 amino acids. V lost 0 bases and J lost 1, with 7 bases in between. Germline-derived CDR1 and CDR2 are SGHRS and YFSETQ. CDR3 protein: CASSLATTNTEAFF. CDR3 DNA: TGCGCCAGCAGCTTGGCAACCACGAACACTGAAGCTTTCTTT.

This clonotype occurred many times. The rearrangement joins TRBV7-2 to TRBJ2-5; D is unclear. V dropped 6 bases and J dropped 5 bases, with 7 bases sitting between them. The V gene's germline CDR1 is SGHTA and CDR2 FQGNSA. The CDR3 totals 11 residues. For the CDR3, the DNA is TGTGCCAGCAGTATGGGGGAGACCCAGTACTTC. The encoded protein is CASSMGETQYF.

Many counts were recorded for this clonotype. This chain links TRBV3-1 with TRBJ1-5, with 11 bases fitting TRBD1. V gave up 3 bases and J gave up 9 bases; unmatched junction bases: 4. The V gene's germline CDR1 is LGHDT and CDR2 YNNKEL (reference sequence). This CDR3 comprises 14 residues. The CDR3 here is CASSQDRGQRPQHF. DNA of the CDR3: TGTGCCAGCAGCCAGGACAGGGGGCAACGGCCCCAGCATTTT. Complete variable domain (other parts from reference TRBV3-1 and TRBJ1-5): DTAVSQTPKYLVTQMGNDKSIKCEQNLGHDTMYWYKQDSKKFLKIMFSYNNKELIINETVPNRFSPKSPDKAHLNLHINSLELGDSAVYFCASSQDRGQRPQHFGDGTRLSIL.

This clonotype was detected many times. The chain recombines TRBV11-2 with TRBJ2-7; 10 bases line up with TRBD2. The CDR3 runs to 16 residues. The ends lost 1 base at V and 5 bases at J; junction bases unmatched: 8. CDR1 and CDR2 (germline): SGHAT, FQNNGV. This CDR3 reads CASSLGALAGVDEQYF. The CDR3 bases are TGTGCCAGCAGCTTAGGGGCCCTAGCGGGGGTTGACGAGCAGTACTTC. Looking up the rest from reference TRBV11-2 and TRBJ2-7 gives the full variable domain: EAGVAQSPRYKIIEKRQSVAFWCNPISGHATLYWYQQILGQGPKLLIQFQNNGVVDDSQLPKDRFSAERLKGVDSTLKIQPAKLEDSAVYLCASSLGALAGVDEQYFGPGTRLTVT.

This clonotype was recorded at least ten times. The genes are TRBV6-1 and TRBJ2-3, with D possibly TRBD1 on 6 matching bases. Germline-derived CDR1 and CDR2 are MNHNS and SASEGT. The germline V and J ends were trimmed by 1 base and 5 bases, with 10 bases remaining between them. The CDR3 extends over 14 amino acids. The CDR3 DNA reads TGTGCCAGCAGTGAAGGGGGGCGCTTAGATACGCAGTATTTT. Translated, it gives CASSEGGRLDTQYF.

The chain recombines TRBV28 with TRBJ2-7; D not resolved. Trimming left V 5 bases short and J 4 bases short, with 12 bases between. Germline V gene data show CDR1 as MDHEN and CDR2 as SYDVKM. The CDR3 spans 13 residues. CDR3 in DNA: TGTGCCAGCAGTCCCGTCGGTATTTACGAGCAGTACTTC. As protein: CASSPVGIYEQYF.

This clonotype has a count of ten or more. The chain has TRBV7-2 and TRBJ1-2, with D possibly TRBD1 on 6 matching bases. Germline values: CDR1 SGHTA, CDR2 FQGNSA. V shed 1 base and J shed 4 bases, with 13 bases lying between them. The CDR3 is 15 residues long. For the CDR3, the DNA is TGTGCCAGCAGCTTAGTCATAGGGGGAGTCTATGGCTACACCTTC. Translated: CASSLVIGGVYGYTF.

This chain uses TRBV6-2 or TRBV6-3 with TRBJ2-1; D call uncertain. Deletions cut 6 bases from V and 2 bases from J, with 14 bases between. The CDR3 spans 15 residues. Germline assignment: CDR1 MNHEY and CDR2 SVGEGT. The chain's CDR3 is CASRNLDGPYNEQFF. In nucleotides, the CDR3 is TGTGCCAGCAGAAATCTGGACGGTCCCTACAATGAGCAGTTCTTC.

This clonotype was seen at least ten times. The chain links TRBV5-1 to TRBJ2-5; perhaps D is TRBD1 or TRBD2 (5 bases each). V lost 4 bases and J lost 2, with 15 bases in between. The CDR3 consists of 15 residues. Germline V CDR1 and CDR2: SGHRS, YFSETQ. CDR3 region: CASSGDPRRQETQYF. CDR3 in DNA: TGCGCCAGCAGCGGGGACCCCAGGCGGCAAGAGACCCAGTACTTC.

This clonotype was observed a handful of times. CDR3 protein: CASSRTSGGPSSYNEQYF. The CDR3, as DNA: TGTGCCAGCAGCCGGACTAGCGGGGGGCCAAGCTCCTACAATGAGCAGTACTTC. The chain combines TRBV11-2 with TRBJ2-1; the match to TRBD2 covers 14 bases. The end of the DNA aligns better with TRBJ2-7, so the J call may be wrong. Germline loops: CDR1 SGHAT, CDR2 FQNNGV. CDR3 size: 18 residues.

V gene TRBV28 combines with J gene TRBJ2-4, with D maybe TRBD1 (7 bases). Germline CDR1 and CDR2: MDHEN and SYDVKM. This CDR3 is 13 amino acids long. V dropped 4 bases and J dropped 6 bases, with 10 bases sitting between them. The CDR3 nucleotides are TGTGCCAGCAGTTCCCAGGGGGGAAACATTCAGTACTTC. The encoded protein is CASSSQGGNIQYF.

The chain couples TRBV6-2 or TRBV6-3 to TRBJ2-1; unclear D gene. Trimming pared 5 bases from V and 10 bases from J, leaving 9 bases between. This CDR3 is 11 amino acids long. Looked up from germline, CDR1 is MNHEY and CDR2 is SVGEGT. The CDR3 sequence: CASSPSWEQFF. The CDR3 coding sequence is TGTGCCAGCAGTCCCTCCTGGGAGCAGTTCTTC.

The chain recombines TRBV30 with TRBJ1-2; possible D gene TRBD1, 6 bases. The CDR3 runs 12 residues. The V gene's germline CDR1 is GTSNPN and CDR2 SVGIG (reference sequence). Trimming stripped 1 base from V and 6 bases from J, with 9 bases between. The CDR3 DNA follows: TGTGCCTGGAGTGCCGCAGGGGATGGCTACACCTTC. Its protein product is CAWSAAGDGYTF.

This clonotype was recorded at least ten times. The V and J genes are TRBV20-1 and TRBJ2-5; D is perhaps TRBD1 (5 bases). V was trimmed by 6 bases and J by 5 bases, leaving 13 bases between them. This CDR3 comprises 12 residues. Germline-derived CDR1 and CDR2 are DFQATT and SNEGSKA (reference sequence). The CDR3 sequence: CSAQGNGETQYF. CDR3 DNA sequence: TGCAGTGCCCAGGGTAACGGGGAGACCCAGTACTTC.

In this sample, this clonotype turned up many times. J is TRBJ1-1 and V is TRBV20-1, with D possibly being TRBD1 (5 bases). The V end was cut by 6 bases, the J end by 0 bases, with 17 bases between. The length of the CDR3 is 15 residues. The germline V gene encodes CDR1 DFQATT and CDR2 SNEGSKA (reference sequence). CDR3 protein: CSATGDSAMNTEAFF. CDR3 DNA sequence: TGCAGTGCGACCGGGGACTCGGCCATGAACACTGAAGCTTTCTTT.

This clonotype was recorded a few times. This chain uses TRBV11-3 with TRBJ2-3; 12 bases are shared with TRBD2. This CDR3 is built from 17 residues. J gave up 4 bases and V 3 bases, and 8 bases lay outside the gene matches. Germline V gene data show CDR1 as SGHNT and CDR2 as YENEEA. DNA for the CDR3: TGTGCCAGCAGCTTGTCTAGCGGGGGGGCAGACGCAGATACGCAGTATTTT. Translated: CASSLSSGGADADTQYF.

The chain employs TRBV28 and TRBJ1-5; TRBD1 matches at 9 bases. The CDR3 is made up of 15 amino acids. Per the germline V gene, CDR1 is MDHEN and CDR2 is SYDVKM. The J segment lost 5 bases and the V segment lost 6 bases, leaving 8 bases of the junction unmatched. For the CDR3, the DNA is TGTGCCAGCAGAAAAACAGGGGGCCCCGATCAGCCCCAGCATTTT. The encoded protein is CASRKTGGPDQPQHF.

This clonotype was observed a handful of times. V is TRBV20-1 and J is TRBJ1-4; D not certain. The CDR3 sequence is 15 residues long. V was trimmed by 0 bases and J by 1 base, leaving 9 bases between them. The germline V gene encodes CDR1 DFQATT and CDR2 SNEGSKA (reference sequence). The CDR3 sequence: CSAREELGTNEKLFF. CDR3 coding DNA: TGCAGTGCTAGAGAGGAGCTAGGAACTAATGAAAAACTGTTTTTT.

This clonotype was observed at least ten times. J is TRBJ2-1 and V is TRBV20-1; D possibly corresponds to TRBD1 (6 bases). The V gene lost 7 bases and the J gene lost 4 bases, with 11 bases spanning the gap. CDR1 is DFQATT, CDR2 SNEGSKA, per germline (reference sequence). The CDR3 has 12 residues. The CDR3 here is CSVGGLYNEQFF. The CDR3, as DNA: TGCAGTGTTGGGGGCTTGTACAATGAGCAGTTCTTC.

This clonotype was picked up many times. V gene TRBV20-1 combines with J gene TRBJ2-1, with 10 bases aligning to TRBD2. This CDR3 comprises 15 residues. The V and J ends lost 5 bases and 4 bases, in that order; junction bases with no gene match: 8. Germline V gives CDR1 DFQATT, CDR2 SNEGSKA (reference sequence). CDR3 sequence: CSAPAAGGLYNEQFF. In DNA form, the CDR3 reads TGCAGTGCTCCCGCAGCGGGGGGGCTATACAATGAGCAGTTCTTC.

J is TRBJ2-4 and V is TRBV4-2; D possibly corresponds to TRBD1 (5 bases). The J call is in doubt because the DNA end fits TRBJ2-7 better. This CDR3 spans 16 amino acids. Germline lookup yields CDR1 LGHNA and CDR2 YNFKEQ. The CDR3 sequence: CASSQNQGLGTYEQYF. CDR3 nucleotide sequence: TGTGCCAGCAGCCAAAACCAGGGCTTGGGCACCTACGAGCAGTACTTC.

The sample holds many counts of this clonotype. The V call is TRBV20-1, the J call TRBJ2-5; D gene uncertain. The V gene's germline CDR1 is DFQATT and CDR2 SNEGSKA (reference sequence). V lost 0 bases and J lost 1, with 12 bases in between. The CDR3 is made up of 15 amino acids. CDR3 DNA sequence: TGCAGTGCTAGAGATTGGCGAAGGAGCCAAGAGACCCAGTACTTC. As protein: CSARDWRRSQETQYF.

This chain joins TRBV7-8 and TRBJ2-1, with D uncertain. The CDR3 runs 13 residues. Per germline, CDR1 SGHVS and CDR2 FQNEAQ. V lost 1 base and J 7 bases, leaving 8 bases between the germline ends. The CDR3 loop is CASSLDPRNEQFF. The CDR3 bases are TGTGCCAGCAGCTTAGACCCGCGGAATGAGCAGTTCTTC.

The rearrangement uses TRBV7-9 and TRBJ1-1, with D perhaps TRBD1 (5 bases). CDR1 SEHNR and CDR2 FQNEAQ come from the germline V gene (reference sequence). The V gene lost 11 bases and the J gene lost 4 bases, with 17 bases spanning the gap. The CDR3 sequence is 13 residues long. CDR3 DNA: TGTGCCTCCGGGGCCCAACGGAGCACTGAAGCTTTCTTT. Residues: CASGAQRSTEAFF.

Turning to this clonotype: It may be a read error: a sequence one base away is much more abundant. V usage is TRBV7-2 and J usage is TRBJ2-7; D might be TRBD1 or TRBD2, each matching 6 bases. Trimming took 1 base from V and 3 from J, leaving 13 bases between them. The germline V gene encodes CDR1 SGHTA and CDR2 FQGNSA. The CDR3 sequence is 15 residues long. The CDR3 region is CASSLVGGQHYEQYF. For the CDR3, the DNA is TGTGCCAGCAGCTTAGTGGGGGGCCAGCACTACGAGCAGTACTTC.

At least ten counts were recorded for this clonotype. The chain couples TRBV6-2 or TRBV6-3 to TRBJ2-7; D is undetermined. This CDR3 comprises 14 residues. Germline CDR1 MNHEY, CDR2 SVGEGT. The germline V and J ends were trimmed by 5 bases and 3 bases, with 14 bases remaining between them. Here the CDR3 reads CASSQVHQRYEQYF. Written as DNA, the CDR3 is TGTGCCAGCAGTCAAGTTCATCAGCGCTACGAGCAGTACTTC.

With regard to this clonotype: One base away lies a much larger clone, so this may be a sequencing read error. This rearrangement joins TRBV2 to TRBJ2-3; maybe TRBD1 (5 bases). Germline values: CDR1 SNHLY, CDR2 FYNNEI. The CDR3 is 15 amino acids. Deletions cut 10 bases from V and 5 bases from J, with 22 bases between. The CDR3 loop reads CATSALGPFRDTQYF. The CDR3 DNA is TGTGCCACCTCCGCTCTGGGGCCGTTCAGAGATACGCAGTATTTT.

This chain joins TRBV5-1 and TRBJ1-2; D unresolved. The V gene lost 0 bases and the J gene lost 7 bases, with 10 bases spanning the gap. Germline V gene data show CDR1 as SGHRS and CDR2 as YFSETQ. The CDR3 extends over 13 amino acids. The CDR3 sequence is CASSLEGSGGYTF. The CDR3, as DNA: TGCGCCAGCAGCTTGGAGGGTTCGGGTGGCTACACCTTC.